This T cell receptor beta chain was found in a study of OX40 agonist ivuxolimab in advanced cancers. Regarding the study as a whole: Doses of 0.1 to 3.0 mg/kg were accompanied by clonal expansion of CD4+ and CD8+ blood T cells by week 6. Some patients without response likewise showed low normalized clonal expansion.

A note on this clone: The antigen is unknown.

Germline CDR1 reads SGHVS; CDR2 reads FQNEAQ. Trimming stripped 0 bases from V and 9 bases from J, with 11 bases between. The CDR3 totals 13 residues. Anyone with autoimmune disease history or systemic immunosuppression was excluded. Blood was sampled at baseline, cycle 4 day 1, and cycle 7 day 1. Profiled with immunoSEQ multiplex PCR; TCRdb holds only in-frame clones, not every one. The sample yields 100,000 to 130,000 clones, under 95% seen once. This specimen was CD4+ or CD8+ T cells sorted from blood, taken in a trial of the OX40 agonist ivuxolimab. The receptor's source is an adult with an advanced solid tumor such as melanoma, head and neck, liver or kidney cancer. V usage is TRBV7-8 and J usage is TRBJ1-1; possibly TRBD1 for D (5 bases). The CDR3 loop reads CASSLAPQGQAFF. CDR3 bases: TGTGCCAGCAGCTTAGCGCCGCAGGGCCAAGCTTTCTTT.